Presented here are 21 T cell receptor beta chains from one specimen sequenced in a study of T cells in Graves' hyperthyroidism and ophthalmopathy. TCR beta CDR3 sequences were amplified from RNA transcripts. A first-round RT-PCR of the TCR CDR3 used the HTBI primer set. TCRdb fed the multiplex PCR reads into MiXCR, producing one record per CDR3 protein. Of roughly 580,000 distinct CDR3 sequences in the sample, 14% are singletons; the top ten hold roughly 5.5%. Source material: blood. Receptors were obtained from a woman under 40 with Graves' hyperthyroidism that later progressed to Graves' ophthalmopathy.

Ten or more counts support this clonotype. CDR3 sequence: CSARGRVSYNEQFF. Here the CDR3 DNA reads TGCAGTGCTAGAGGCAGGGTCTCCTACAATGAGCAGTTCTTC. The chain employs TRBV20-1 and TRBJ2-1, with D perhaps matching TRBD1 (5 bases). The CDR3 spans 14 residues. Trimming cost V 1 base and J 0 bases, with 7 bases left between them. Looked up from germline, CDR1 is DFQATT and CDR2 is SNEGSKA (reference sequence).

Comments on this clonotype: A read error may produce the germline difference seen at one junction end. This CDR3 is CASSGPLGGPEEAQYF. In DNA form, the CDR3 reads TGTGCCAGCAGTGGACCTCTCGGGGGCCCCGAAGAGGCCCAGTACTTC. V gene TRBV25-1 combines with J gene TRBJ2-5; D may be TRBD1 or TRBD2 (6 bases each). In germline, CDR1 is MGHDK, CDR2 SYGVNS. The CDR3 contains 16 residues.

This clonotype was seen a few times. V gene TRBV30 combines with J gene TRBJ2-1, with D uncertain. The V and J ends lost 2 bases and 6 bases respectively, with 8 bases between them. This CDR3 contains 12 residues. Germline V CDR1 and CDR2: GTSNPN, SVGIG (reference sequence). The CDR3 sequence: CAWSINSNEQFF. CDR3 DNA sequence: TGTGCCTGGAGTATAAATTCCAATGAGCAGTTCTTC.

This clonotype has a handful of counts. The V gene is TRBV4-1, the J gene TRBJ1-4; tentative D call: TRBD1 (6 bases). From germline, CDR1 is MGHRA and CDR2 YSYEKL. This CDR3 is built from 16 residues. V was pared by 0 bases and J by 4 bases, with 12 bases between. CDR3 protein: CASSQEGGISNEKLFF. The CDR3 DNA is TGCGCCAGCAGCCAAGAAGGGGGGATCAGTAATGAAAAACTGTTTTTT.

The chain is built from TRBV19 and TRBJ2-7; D is unclear. Deletions cut 1 base from V and 2 bases from J, with 9 bases between. Per germline, CDR1 LNHDA and CDR2 SQIVND (reference sequence). There are 14 residues in the CDR3. CDR3 in amino acids: CASSIGKGPYEQYF. In DNA form, the CDR3 reads TGTGCCAGTAGTATAGGAAAGGGTCCCTACGAGCAGTACTTC. Supplemented by reference TRBV19 and TRBJ2-7, the full variable domain reads DGGITQSPKYLFRKEGQNVTLSCEQNLNHDAMYWYRQDPGQGLRLIYYSQIVNDFQKGDIAEGYSVSREKKESFPLTVTSAQKNPTAFYLCASSIGKGPYEQYFGPGTRLTVT.

In its sample, this clonotype was seen many times. The V gene is TRBV2, the J gene TRBJ1-3; D is possibly TRBD1 (6 bases). The V gene's germline CDR1 is SNHLY and CDR2 FYNNEI. V shed 5 bases and J shed 0 bases, with 11 bases lying between them. The CDR3 extends over 15 amino acids. CDR3 sequence: CASSRDTASGNTIYF. The CDR3 bases are TGTGCCAGCAGTCGGGACACTGCCTCTGGAAACACCATATATTTT. Together with reference TRBV2 and TRBJ1-3, the CDR3 gives the full variable domain: EPEVTQTPSHQVTQMGQEVILRCVPISNHLYFYWYRQILGQKVEFLVSFYNNEISEKSEIFDDQFSVERPDGSNFTLKIRSTKLEDSAMYFCASSRDTASGNTIYFGEGSWLTVV.

This clonotype was observed a handful of times. The chain combines TRBV15 with TRBJ2-7; possible D gene TRBD2, 6 bases. Deletions cut 0 bases from V and 4 bases from J, with 16 bases between. CDR1 and CDR2 (germline): LNHNV, YYDKDF (reference sequence). This CDR3 contains 16 residues. The CDR3 loop reads CATSRDRAGGGYEQYF. DNA for the CDR3: TGTGCCACCAGCAGAGATAGGGCAGGCGGAGGGTACGAGCAGTACTTC.

This clonotype was recorded many times. The gene calls are TRBV28 and TRBJ2-7, with D possibly called TRBD1 or TRBD2 (5 bases each). The V end was cut by 6 bases, the J end by 3 bases, with 18 bases between. CDR1 MDHEN and CDR2 SYDVKM come from the germline V gene. CDR3 size: 15 residues. CDR3 in amino acids: CASSPWGTVNYEQYF. The CDR3 nucleotides read TGTGCCAGCAGCCCATGGGGGACGGTAAACTACGAGCAGTACTTC.

This clonotype was counted between two and nine times. The chain uses TRBV29-1 and TRBJ2-5; D gene uncertain. Per the germline V gene, CDR1 is SQVTM and CDR2 is ANQGSEA. The CDR3 contains 12 residues. V lost 5 bases and J lost 2, with 9 bases in between. The CDR3 DNA reads TGCAGCGTTTCCCCCAGTCAAGAGACCCAGTACTTC. Translation: CSVSPSQETQYF.

This clonotype was recorded a few times. The chain carries TRBV20-1 and TRBJ2-5, with D possibly TRBD1 on 6 matching bases. The CDR3 consists of 16 residues. Germline CDR1 is DFQATT and CDR2 is SNEGSKA (reference sequence). Trimming pared 5 bases from V and 2 bases from J, leaving 21 bases between. CDR3: CSADVQGLRGQETQYF. In nucleotides, the CDR3 is TGCAGTGCTGATGTTCAGGGGTTGAGGGGACAAGAGACCCAGTACTTC.

This clonotype was observed at least ten times. The chain has TRBV19 and TRBJ1-6, with D tentatively TRBD1 (5 bases). The CDR3 has 14 amino acids. The germline V and J ends were trimmed by 7 bases and 7 bases, with 14 bases remaining between them. Germline-derived CDR1 and CDR2 are LNHDA and SQIVND (reference sequence). The CDR3 loop reads CASTLGDLNSPLHF. DNA for the CDR3: TGTGCCAGTACTCTTGGGGACTTAAATTCACCCCTCCACTTT.

This clonotype was seen ten or more times. The CDR3 nucleotides read TGTGCCACCAGTGATCGCTTAGCGGGAGCGGAGGAGCAGTACTTC. As protein: CATSDRLAGAEEQYF. The chain is built from TRBV24-1 and TRBJ2-7, with TRBD2 identical over 9 bases. Looked up from germline, CDR1 is KGHDR and CDR2 is SFDVKD. Unmatched junction bases numbered 9, after V lost 3 bases and J lost 7 bases. CDR3 length: 15 amino acids.

This clonotype was observed at least ten times. The chain combines TRBV2 with TRBJ2-3; D gene unclear. The CDR3 loop spans 13 amino acids. Trimming took off 9 bases at V and 0 bases at J, with 10 bases between the two ends. The V gene's germline CDR1 is SNHLY and CDR2 FYNNEI. CDR3 sequence (DNA): TGTGCCAGGTCGACGTCTAGCACAGATACGCAGTATTTT. This codes for CARSTSSTDTQYF.

This clonotype was picked up many times. The rearrangement links TRBV18 to TRBJ1-5; 8 bases align to TRBD1. This CDR3 is built from 15 residues. With V trimmed by 5 bases and J by 6 bases, 9 bases remained unmatched. Germline V gives CDR1 KGHSH, CDR2 LQKENI. CDR3 coding DNA: TGTGCCAGCTCAGTTGGACAGGGCGTTGCTCAGCCCCAGCATTTT. Its translation is CASSVGQGVAQPQHF.

This clonotype was detected ten times or more. J is TRBJ1-2 and V is TRBV7-9; D perhaps matches TRBD1 (5 bases). This CDR3 spans 15 amino acids. V was shortened by 4 bases and J by 3 bases, with 15 bases between the two germline ends. Germline V CDR1 and CDR2: SEHNR, FQNEAQ (reference sequence). CDR3 DNA: TGTGCCAGCAGCTCCAGTGGATCGGGGCACTATGGCTACACCTTC. Translated, it gives CASSSSGSGHYGYTF. The complete variable domain, with remaining parts taken from reference TRBV7-9 and TRBJ1-2, reads DTGVSQNPRHKITKRGQNVTFRCDPISEHNRLYWYRQTLGQGPEFLTYFQNEAQLEKSRLLSDRFSAERPKGSFSTLEIQRTEQGDSAMYLCASSSSGSGHYGYTFGSGTRLTVV.

This clonotype has a handful of counts. The chain carries TRBV29-1 and TRBJ2-1, with D possibly TRBD2 on 6 matching bases. V lost 4 bases to trimming and J lost 0 bases, with 13 bases between them. The CDR3 consists of 15 residues. The germline V gene encodes CDR1 SQVTM and CDR2 ANQGSEA. The CDR3: CSVVGDSRSYNEQFF. The CDR3 coding sequence is TGCAGCGTTGTCGGGGACTCTCGCTCCTACAATGAGCAGTTCTTC.

This clonotype was counted ten times or more. The chain has TRBV20-1 and TRBJ1-1; D is perhaps TRBD1 (6 bases). Trimming removed 5 bases from V and 5 bases from J, with 15 bases in between. The CDR3 runs to 13 residues. Germline V gene lookup returns CDR1 DFQATT and CDR2 SNEGSKA (reference sequence). CDR3 protein: CSALRGGGTEAFF. As DNA, the CDR3 is TGCAGTGCTCTAAGGGGGGGTGGGACTGAAGCTTTCTTT.

This clonotype was observed many times. V gene TRBV7-8 combines with J gene TRBJ2-5; D is possibly TRBD2 (7 bases). CDR1 SGHVS and CDR2 FQNEAQ come from the germline V gene. CDR3 size: 15 residues. Trimming took off 4 bases at V and 4 bases at J, with 16 bases between the two ends. The CDR3 protein is CASSYARGAGETQYF. CDR3 bases: TGTGCCAGCAGCTACGCCCGGGGGGCGGGAGAGACCCAGTACTTC. Full variable domain (outside the CDR3, taken from reference TRBV7-8 and TRBJ2-5): GAGVSQSPRYKVAKRGQDVALRCDPISGHVSLFWYQQALGQGPEFLTYFQNEAQLDKSGLPSDRFFAERPEGSVSTLKIQRTQQEDSAVYLCASSYARGAGETQYFGPGTRLLVL.

This clonotype was counted many times. V gene TRBV29-1 combines with J gene TRBJ1-2; 8 nucleotides agree with TRBD1. This CDR3 is 12 amino acids long. V trimming: 7 bases; J trimming: 11 bases; junction bases outside the gene matches: 12. Germline lookup yields CDR1 SQVTM and CDR2 ANQGSEA. The CDR3 DNA is TGCAGCGCGGCCCGGACAGGGTCGGCGTACACCTTC. Translated, it gives CSAARTGSAYTF.

There are many counts of this clonotype. This sequence joins TRBV9 and TRBJ1-5; D gene unclear. CDR3 length: 14 amino acids. CDR1 and CDR2 from the germline V gene are SGDLS and YYNGEE. Trimming removed 0 bases from V and 5 bases from J, with 9 bases in between. DNA of the CDR3: TGTGCCAGCAGCGTAGATCCGGTGGATCAGCCCCAGCATTTT. Its protein product is CASSVDPVDQPQHF.

This rearrangement joins TRBV3-1 to TRBJ1-5, with TRBD1 as a possible D gene (6 bases). The CDR3 length is 16 residues. CDR1 is LGHDT, CDR2 YNNKEL, per germline (reference sequence). V was pared by 2 bases and J by 3 bases, with 14 bases between. CDR3 sequence (DNA): TGTGCCAGCAGCCAATCGGGGGCGGGGGACAATCAGCCCCAGCATTTT. Its translation is CASSQSGAGDNQPQHF.